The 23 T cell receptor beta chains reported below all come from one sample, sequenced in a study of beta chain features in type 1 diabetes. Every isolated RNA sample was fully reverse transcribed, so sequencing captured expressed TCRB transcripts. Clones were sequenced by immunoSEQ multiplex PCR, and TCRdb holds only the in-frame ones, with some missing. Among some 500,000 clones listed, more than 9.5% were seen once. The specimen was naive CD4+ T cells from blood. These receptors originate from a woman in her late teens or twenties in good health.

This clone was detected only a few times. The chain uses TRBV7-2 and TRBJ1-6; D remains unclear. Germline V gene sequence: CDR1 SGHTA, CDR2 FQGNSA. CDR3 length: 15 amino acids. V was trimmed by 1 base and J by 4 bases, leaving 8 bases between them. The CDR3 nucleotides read TGTGCCAGCAGCTTAGGAAGGATTTATAATTCACCCCTCCACTTT. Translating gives CASSLGRIYNSPLHF.

The CDR3 DNA sequence: TGTGCCAGCAGCTTCCAGGGTTCTCCCGCAAAACTGTTTTTT. Translating gives CASSFQGSPAKLFF. This chain uses TRBV5-6 with TRBJ1-4, with TRBD1 as a possible D gene (5 bases). The V end was cut by 2 bases, the J end by 10 bases, with 15 bases between. The CDR3 length is 14 residues. Germline lookup yields CDR1 SGHDT and CDR2 YYEEEE. The whole variable domain, filled in from reference TRBV5-6 and TRBJ1-4, reads DAGVTQSPTHLIKTRGQQVTLRCSPKSGHDTVSWYQQALGQGPQFIFQYYEEEERQRGNFPDRFSGHQFPNYSSELNVNALLLGDSALYLCASSFQGSPAKLFFGSGTQLSVL.

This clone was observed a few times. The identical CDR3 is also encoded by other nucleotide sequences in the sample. CDR3 region: CASSLAGPNTGELFF. CDR3 nucleotides: TGTGCCAGCAGCCTAGCGGGACCGAACACCGGGGAGCTGTTTTTT. The V gene is TRBV9, the J gene TRBJ2-2, with TRBD2 identical over 9 bases. CDR3 length equals 15 residues. Germline V gene data show CDR1 as SGDLS and CDR2 as YYNGEE. The J segment lost 0 bases and the V segment lost 4 bases, leaving 1 base of the junction unmatched.

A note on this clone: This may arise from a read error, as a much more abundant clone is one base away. The CDR3 DNA sequence: TGTGTCACCAGCAGAGTGACAGACGGTGAGCAGTTCTTC. Residues: CVTSRVTDGEQFF. The V call is TRBV15, the J call TRBJ2-1; weak D call: TRBD1 (5 bases). CDR3 length: 13 amino acids. CDR1 is LNHNV, CDR2 YYDKDF, per germline (reference sequence).

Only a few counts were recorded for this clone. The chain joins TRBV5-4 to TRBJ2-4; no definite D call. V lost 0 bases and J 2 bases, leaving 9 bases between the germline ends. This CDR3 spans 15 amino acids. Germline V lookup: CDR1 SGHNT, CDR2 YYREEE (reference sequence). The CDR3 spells CASSLDSLTKNIQYF. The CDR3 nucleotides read TGTGCCAGCAGCTTGGACAGCCTAACCAAAAACATTCAGTACTTC.

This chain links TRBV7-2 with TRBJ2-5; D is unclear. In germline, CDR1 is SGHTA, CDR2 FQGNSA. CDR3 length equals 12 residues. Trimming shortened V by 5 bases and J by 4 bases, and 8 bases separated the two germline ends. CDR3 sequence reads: CASSQRLETQYF. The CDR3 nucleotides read TGTGCCAGCAGCCAGAGACTAGAGACCCAGTACTTC.

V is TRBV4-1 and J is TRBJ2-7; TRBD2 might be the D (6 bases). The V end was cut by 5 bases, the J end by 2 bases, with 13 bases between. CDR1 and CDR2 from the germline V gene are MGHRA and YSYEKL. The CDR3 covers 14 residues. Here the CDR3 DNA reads TGCGCCAGCAGCAGGGACTTACAGACCTACGAGCAGTACGTC. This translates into CASSRDLQTYEQYV.

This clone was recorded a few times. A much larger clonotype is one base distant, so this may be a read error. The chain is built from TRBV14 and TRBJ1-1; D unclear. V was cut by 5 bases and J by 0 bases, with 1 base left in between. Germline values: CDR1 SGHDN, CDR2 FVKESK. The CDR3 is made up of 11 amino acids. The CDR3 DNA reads TGTGCCAGCAGCATGAACACTGAAGCTTTCTTT. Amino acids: CASSMNTEAFF.

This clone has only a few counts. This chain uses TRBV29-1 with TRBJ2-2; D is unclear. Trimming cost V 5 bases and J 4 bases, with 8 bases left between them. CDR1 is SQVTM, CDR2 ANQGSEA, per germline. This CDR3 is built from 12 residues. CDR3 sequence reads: CSVLTTTGELFF. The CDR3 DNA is TGCAGCGTTCTAACTACCACCGGGGAGCTGTTTTTT.

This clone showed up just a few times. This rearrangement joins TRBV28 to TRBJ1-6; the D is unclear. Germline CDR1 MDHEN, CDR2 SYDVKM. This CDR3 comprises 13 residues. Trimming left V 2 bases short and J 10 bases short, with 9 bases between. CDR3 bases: TGTGCCAGCAGTTTAATGGCGAAGTCACCCCTCCACTTT. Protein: CASSLMAKSPLHF. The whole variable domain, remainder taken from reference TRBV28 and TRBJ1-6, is DVKVTQSSRYLVKRTGEKVFLECVQDMDHENMFWYRQDPGLGLRLIYFSYDVKMKEKGDIPEGYSVSREKKERFSLILESASTNQTSMYLCASSLMAKSPLHFGNGTRLTVT.

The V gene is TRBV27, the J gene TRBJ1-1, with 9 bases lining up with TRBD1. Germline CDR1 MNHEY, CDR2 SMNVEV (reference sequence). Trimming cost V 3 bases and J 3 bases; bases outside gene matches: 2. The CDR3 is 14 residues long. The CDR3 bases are TGTGCCAGCAGTTTCGGGACAGGGTACACTGAAGCTTTCTTT. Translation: CASSFGTGYTEAFF.

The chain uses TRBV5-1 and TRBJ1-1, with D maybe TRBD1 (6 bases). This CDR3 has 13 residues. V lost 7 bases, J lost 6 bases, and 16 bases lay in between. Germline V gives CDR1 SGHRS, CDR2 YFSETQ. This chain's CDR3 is CASQLQGLSEAFF. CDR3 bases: TGCGCCAGCCAACTACAGGGACTGTCTGAAGCTTTCTTT.

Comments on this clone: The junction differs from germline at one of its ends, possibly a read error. The CDR3 reads CASSLGQGGTDTQYF. CDR3 nucleotides: TGTGCTAGCAGCTTAGGTCAGGGGGGCACAGATACGCAGTATTTT. The chain links TRBV7-7 to TRBJ2-3, with 7 bases matching TRBD1. Germline V gives CDR1 SSHAT, CDR2 FNYEAQ (reference sequence). This CDR3 has 15 amino acids.

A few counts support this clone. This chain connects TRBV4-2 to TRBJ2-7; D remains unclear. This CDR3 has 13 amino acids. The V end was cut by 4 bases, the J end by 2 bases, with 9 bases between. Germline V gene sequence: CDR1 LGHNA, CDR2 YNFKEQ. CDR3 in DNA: TGTGCCAGCAGCCCTATTTCGGCCTACGAGCAGTACTTC. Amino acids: CASSPISAYEQYF.

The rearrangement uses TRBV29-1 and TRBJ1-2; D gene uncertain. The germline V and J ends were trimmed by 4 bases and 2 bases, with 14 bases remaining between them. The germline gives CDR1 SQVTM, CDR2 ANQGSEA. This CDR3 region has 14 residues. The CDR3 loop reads CSVVPRSRNYGYTF. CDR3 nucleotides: TGCAGCGTTGTCCCCCGGTCCAGGAACTATGGCTACACCTTC.

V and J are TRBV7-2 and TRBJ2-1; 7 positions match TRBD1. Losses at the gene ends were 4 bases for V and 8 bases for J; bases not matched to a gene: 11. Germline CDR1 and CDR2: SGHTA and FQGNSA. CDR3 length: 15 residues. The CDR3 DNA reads TGTGCCAGCAGCTCAATCCCAGGGGGTGTTTATGAGCAGTTCTTC. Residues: CASSSIPGGVYEQFF.

CDR3 region: CASSQTPNNEKLFF. CDR3 nucleotides: TGTGCCAGCAGCCAAACACCGAATAATGAAAAACTGTTTTTT. The chain joins TRBV5-4 to TRBJ1-4; the D is unclear. Germline-derived CDR1 and CDR2 are SGHNT and YYREEE (reference sequence). Trimming took off 4 bases at V and 4 bases at J, with 11 bases between the two ends. The CDR3 sequence is 14 residues long.

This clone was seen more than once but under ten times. CDR3 nucleotides: TGTGCCAGCAGGGGGGACGCCCGCCCCCTCCACTTT. Encoded protein: CASRGDARPLHF. J is TRBJ1-6 and V is TRBV2; D might be TRBD1 (5 bases). Trimming removed 6 bases from V and 13 bases from J, with 13 bases in between. Germline CDR1 reads SNHLY; CDR2 reads FYNNEI. The CDR3 covers 12 residues.

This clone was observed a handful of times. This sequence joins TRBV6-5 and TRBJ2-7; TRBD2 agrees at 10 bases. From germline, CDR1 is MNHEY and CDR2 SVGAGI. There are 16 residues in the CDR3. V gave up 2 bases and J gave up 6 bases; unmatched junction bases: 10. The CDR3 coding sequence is TGTGCCAGCAGTTACAGCACTAGCGGGATTGCCGGCGAGCAGTACTTC. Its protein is CASSYSTSGIAGEQYF.

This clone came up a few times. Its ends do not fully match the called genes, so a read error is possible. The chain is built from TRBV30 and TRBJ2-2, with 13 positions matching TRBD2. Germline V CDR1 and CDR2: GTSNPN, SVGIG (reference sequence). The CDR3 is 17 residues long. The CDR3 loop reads CAWSILAGGSKTGELFF. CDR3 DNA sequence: TGTGCCTGGAGTATACTAGCGGGAGGGTCGAAGACCGGGGAGCTGTTTTTT.

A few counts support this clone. The CDR3 loop is CASRQAGTVNTGELFF. CDR3 nucleotide sequence: TGTGCCAGCAGGCAGGCGGGGACAGTAAACACCGGGGAGCTGTTTTTT. The chain combines TRBV5-4 with TRBJ2-2; TRBD1 might be the D (7 bases). CDR1 SGHNT and CDR2 YYREEE come from the germline V gene (reference sequence). The length of the CDR3 is 16 residues. Between the trimmed V and J ends, which lost 5 bases and 2 bases, there was a span of 16 bases.

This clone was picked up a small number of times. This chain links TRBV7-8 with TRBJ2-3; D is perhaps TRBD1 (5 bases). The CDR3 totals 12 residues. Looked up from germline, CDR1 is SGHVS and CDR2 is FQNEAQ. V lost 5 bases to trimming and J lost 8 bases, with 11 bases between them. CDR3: CASSLPQGTQYF. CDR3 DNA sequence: TGTGCCAGCAGCCTCCCTCAGGGTACGCAGTATTTT. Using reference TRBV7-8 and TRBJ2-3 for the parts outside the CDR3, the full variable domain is GAGVSQSPRYKVAKRGQDVALRCDPISGHVSLFWYQQALGQGPEFLTYFQNEAQLDKSGLPSDRFFAERPEGSVSTLKIQRTQQEDSAVYLCASSLPQGTQYFGPGTRLTVL.

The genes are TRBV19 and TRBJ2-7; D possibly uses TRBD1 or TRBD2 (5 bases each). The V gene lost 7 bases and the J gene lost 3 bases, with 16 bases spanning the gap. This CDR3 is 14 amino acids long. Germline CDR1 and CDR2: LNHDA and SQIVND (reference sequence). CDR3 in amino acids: CASNSPGAHYEQYF. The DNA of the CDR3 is TGTGCCAGTAATAGTCCCGGGGCCCACTACGAGCAGTACTTC.